One and the same sample provided the 19 T cell receptor beta chains below, sequenced in a study of shared clonotypes between healthy human individuals. Naive CD8 cells, CD45RO-negative and positively selected for CCR7, excluded terminally differentiated effector memory CD45RA+ cells. Method: immunoSEQ multiplex PCR; TCRdb's copy keeps in-frame clones and lacks some. The data show more than 2 million clones, 85% to 95% seen once. The sequencing sample was made of naive CD8+ T cells from PBMCs. The receptor set was obtained from a man younger than 30 in good health. Some clones in this sample may be carry-over from other donors' samples.

The chain employs TRBV27 and TRBJ2-1; D gene ambiguous. Germline lookup yields CDR1 MNHEY and CDR2 SMNVEV (reference sequence). The V gene lost 2 bases and the J gene lost 9 bases, with 11 bases spanning the gap. The CDR3 spans 13 residues. The DNA of the CDR3 is TGTGCCAGCAGTTTAGGTGGGTTTGGTGAGCAGTTCTTC. Protein sequence: CASSLGGFGEQFF.

V usage is TRBV29-1 and J usage is TRBJ2-7; the D call may be TRBD1 or TRBD2 (5 bases each). The V end was cut by 6 bases, the J end by 2 bases, with 17 bases between. Germline CDR1 SQVTM, CDR2 ANQGSEA. This CDR3 spans 14 amino acids. The CDR3 reads CSVIIRDPTYEQYF. In DNA form, the CDR3 reads TGCAGCGTGATAATCAGGGACCCCACCTACGAGCAGTACTTC.

The V and J genes are TRBV28 and TRBJ2-3; no reliable D call. CDR3 length: 14 amino acids. Trimming stripped 6 bases from V and 4 bases from J, with 14 bases between. In germline, CDR1 is MDHEN, CDR2 SYDVKM. CDR3 sequence (DNA): TGTGCCAGCAGCCCGCCACTTTTCGCAGATACGCAGTATTTT. It encodes CASSPPLFADTQYF. Drawing the rest from reference TRBV28 and TRBJ2-3, the complete variable domain is DVKVTQSSRYLVKRTGEKVFLECVQDMDHENMFWYRQDPGLGLRLIYFSYDVKMKEKGDIPEGYSVSREKKERFSLILESASTNQTSMYLCASSPPLFADTQYFGPGTRLTVL.

V gene TRBV7-9 combines with J gene TRBJ1-5; D is possibly TRBD1 (6 bases). The germline gives CDR1 SEHNR, CDR2 FQNEAQ (reference sequence). With 10 bases removed from V and 9 bases from J, the gap between germline ends came to 16 bases. The CDR3 consists of 12 residues. CDR3 DNA: TGTGCCACCGCTACAGGGTACGGGCCCCAGCATTTT. Translated: CATATGYGPQHF.

The chain combines TRBV12-5 with TRBJ2-5; 7 bases agree with TRBD1. Germline V CDR1 and CDR2: LGHNT, FRNRAP. The CDR3 consists of 13 residues. V lost 4 bases and J lost 9; bases outside the gene matches: 8. The CDR3 loop reads CASGWGTVVPQYF. The CDR3 DNA reads as TGTGCTAGTGGTTGGGGGACAGTAGTGCCCCAGTACTTC.

J is TRBJ2-7 and V is TRBV27; tentatively, D is TRBD1 (5 bases). Germline CDR1 MNHEY, CDR2 SMNVEV (reference sequence). CDR3 length: 12 amino acids. Trimming cost V 8 bases and J 5 bases, with 13 bases left between them. This chain's CDR3 is CASSAGIHEQYF. The CDR3 bases are TGTGCCAGCTCGGCAGGGATCCACGAGCAGTACTTC.

The chain has TRBV28 and TRBJ1-2, with 7 bases that match TRBD1. Germline V gene data show CDR1 as MDHEN and CDR2 as SYDVKM. The CDR3 totals 15 residues. V trimming: 0 bases; J trimming: 2 bases; junction bases outside the gene matches: 3. CDR3 sequence (DNA): TGTGCCAGCAGTTTATGGGGACAGATGAACTATGGCTACACCTTC. Amino acids: CASSLWGQMNYGYTF.

The V call is TRBV5-1, the J call TRBJ2-7; D unresolved. This CDR3 is built from 15 residues. Germline V lookup: CDR1 SGHRS, CDR2 YFSETQ. V was shortened by 0 bases and J by 0 bases, with 10 bases between the two germline ends. CDR3 protein: CASSLAEMSSYEQYF. The CDR3 coding sequence is TGCGCCAGCAGCTTGGCGGAAATGAGCTCCTACGAGCAGTACTTC.

The rearrangement uses TRBV7-2 and TRBJ2-3; weak D call: TRBD2 (7 bases). Trimming pared 5 bases from V and 2 bases from J, leaving 14 bases between. The CDR3 sequence is 15 residues long. Germline-derived CDR1 and CDR2 are SGHTA and FQGNSA. The chain's CDR3 is CASSPGGRYTDTQYF. The CDR3 bases are TGTGCCAGCAGCCCCGGGGGGCGATACACAGATACGCAGTATTTT.

The chain employs TRBV5-6 and TRBJ2-1; D not certain. Per germline, CDR1 SGHDT and CDR2 YYEEEE. V dropped 4 bases and J dropped 7 bases, with 9 bases sitting between them. This CDR3 spans 12 amino acids. CDR3 nucleotides: TGTGCCAGCAGCGCAAGTTGGAATGAGCAGTTCTTC. Protein product: CASSASWNEQFF. Using reference TRBV5-6 and TRBJ2-1 for the parts outside the CDR3, the full variable domain is DAGVTQSPTHLIKTRGQQVTLRCSPKSGHDTVSWYQQALGQGPQFIFQYYEEEERQRGNFPDRFSGHQFPNYSSELNVNALLLGDSALYLCASSASWNEQFFGPGTRLTVL.

This rearrangement joins TRBV7-9 to TRBJ2-3; 9 nucleotides line up with TRBD2. Germline V gene data show CDR1 as SEHNR and CDR2 as FQNEAQ (reference sequence). Trimming at V came to 5 bases and at J to 1 base, leaving 7 bases not matched to a gene. There are 16 residues in the CDR3. CDR3 DNA: TGTGCCAGCAGCCCCATAGCGGGAGCGCGCACAGATACGCAGTATTTT. Translation gives CASSPIAGARTDTQYF.

The J gene is TRBJ2-7, the V gene TRBV5-6; D is unresolved. Germline assignment: CDR1 SGHDT and CDR2 YYEEEE. Trimming removed 5 bases from V and 3 bases from J, with 15 bases in between. The CDR3 length is 14 residues. The CDR3 nucleotides read TGTGCCAGCAGTCCGCGAGGACGGATCTACGAGCAGTACTTC. Translated: CASSPRGRIYEQYF.

This clone was found once. The J gene is TRBJ2-1, the V gene TRBV7-8, with a tentative D call TRBD1 (6 bases). Germline-derived CDR1 and CDR2 are SGHVS and FQNEAQ. The V gene lost 1 base and the J gene lost 10 bases, with 20 bases spanning the gap. The CDR3 is made up of 16 amino acids. The CDR3 region is CASSLDERQVFSEQFF. Written as DNA, the CDR3 is TGTGCCAGCAGCTTAGACGAGAGACAGGTCTTTTCCGAGCAGTTCTTC.

The V and J genes are TRBV28 and TRBJ2-7; D is undetermined. This CDR3 has 13 amino acids. Germline V CDR1 and CDR2: MDHEN, SYDVKM. The germline V and J ends were trimmed by 6 bases and 3 bases, with 12 bases remaining between them. The CDR3 bases are TGTGCCAGCAGCCCGCGCTGGGGCTACGAGCAGTACTTC. Translation: CASSPRWGYEQYF. Supplemented by reference TRBV28 and TRBJ2-7, the full variable domain reads DVKVTQSSRYLVKRTGEKVFLECVQDMDHENMFWYRQDPGLGLRLIYFSYDVKMKEKGDIPEGYSVSREKKERFSLILESASTNQTSMYLCASSPRWGYEQYFGPGTRLTVT.

V is TRBV27 and J is TRBJ2-3; perhaps D is TRBD1 or TRBD2 (5 bases each). Deletions cut 4 bases from V and 2 bases from J, with 10 bases between. The CDR3 runs 14 residues. Germline V lookup: CDR1 MNHEY, CDR2 SMNVEV (reference sequence). CDR3 loop: CASSSRDHTDTQYF. The CDR3 region has the DNA TGTGCCAGCAGTTCCCGGGACCACACAGATACGCAGTATTTT.

This clone was observed a single time. The V call is TRBV28, the J call TRBJ1-5; 9 bases fit TRBD1. V lost 6 bases and J lost 9; bases outside the gene matches: 24. The germline V gene has CDR1 MDHEN and CDR2 SYDVKM. This CDR3 region has 19 residues. The CDR3 DNA reads as TGTGCCAGCAGATCACTCCCGGGACAGGGAGTCTCGATGATTAGGCCCCAGCATTTT. It translates to CASRSLPGQGVSMIRPQHF.

The count of this clone is one. The rearrangement joins TRBV7-6 to TRBJ2-5; D is ambiguous. The CDR3 has 15 amino acids. V was pared by 2 bases and J by 1 base, with 11 bases between. From germline, CDR1 is SGHVS and CDR2 FNYEAQ. As DNA, the CDR3 is TGTGCCAGCAGCTTATATGTTATGAGCCAAGAGACCCAGTACTTC. It specifies CASSLYVMSQETQYF. Full variable domain (rest looked up from reference TRBV7-6 and TRBJ2-5): GAGVSQSPRYKVTKRGQDVALRCDPISGHVSLYWYRQALGQGPEFLTYFNYEAQQDKSGLPNDRFSAERPEGSISTLTIQRTEQRDSAMYRCASSLYVMSQETQYFGPGTRLLVL.

This chain links TRBV5-1 with TRBJ2-7, with 8 bases matching TRBD1. Germline V CDR1 and CDR2: SGHRS, YFSETQ. The junction had 1 base not matched to a gene; V was cut back by 5 bases and J by 0 bases. The CDR3 length is 13 residues. The CDR3: CASRGQASYEQYF. DNA of the CDR3: TGCGCCAGCAGGGGACAGGCCTCCTACGAGCAGTACTTC.

The V and J genes are TRBV28 and TRBJ1-2; 9 bases are a match to TRBD1. The CDR3 consists of 14 residues. V was pared by 7 bases and J by 2 bases, with 5 bases of the junction left unmatched. Per germline, CDR1 MDHEN and CDR2 SYDVKM. CDR3 sequence reads: CASTETGGNYGYTF. CDR3 in DNA: TGTGCCAGCACCGAGACAGGGGGGAACTATGGCTACACCTTC.